Listed below are T cell receptor beta chains from one sample, sequenced in a study of cytomegalovirus exposure and HLA in healthy donors. Assay: immunoSEQ multiplex PCR; the TCRdb copy retains only in-frame clones and omits some. The sample carries about 110,000 clones, 78% recorded once. Input material: PBMCs. These receptors originate from a woman aged 25-40 years in good health and CMV-seronegative. CDR3s include the opening cysteine and the closing phenylalanine or tryptophan. D genes are given only for firm matches. Expanded clones are given a class, and other clones once, few, many or no size at all.

v_gene	j_gene	abundance	d_gene	CDR3aa	CDR3nt
TRBV5-1	TRBJ1-1	NA	TRBD1	CASSRGQGVTGTEAFF	TGCGCCAGCAGCCGGGGACAGGGAGTCACCGGCACTGAAGCTTTCTTT
TRBV5-1	TRBJ1-1	NA	NA	CASSFWLGGRQNTEAFF	TGCGCCAGCAGCTTTTGGTTAGGGGGACGGCAGAACACTGAAGCTTTCTTT
TRBV10-2	TRBJ2-4	NA	NA	CASQTGPNIQYF	TGCGCCAGTCAGACAGGCCCAAACATTCAGTACTTC
TRBV5-1	TRBJ2-5	NA	TRBD2	CASSLQVSGGETQYF	TGCGCCAGCAGCTTACAGGTTTCCGGGGGGGAGACCCAGTACTTC
TRBV4-3	TRBJ1-6	NA	NA	CASSQDSGLGTTSPLHF	TGCGCCAGCAGCCAAGATAGCGGTCTTGGCACGACTTCACCCCTCCACTTT
TRBV7-6	TRBJ2-5	NA	TRBD2	CASSWPETSGSRETQYF	TGTGCCAGCAGCTGGCCCGAGACTAGCGGGAGCCGGGAGACCCAGTACTTC
TRBV18	TRBJ2-1	NA	NA	CASSPGLPEQFF	TGTGCCAGCTCACCAGGCCTTCCCGAGCAGTTCTTC
TRBV28	TRBJ2-1	NA	NA	CASSPPVLSYNEQFF	TGTGCCAGCAGCCCCCCAGTGCTCTCCTACAATGAGCAGTTCTTC
TRBV19	TRBJ1-2	NA	TRBD1	CASRTDRAQVYGYTF	TGTGCCAGTAGGACCGACAGGGCGCAAGTCTATGGCTACACCTTC
TRBV7-8	TRBJ2-2	once	TRBD2	CASSLAGLAGGELFF	TGTGCCAGCAGCTTAGCGGGACTAGCGGGCGGGGAGCTGTTTTTT
TRBV28	TRBJ2-2	NA	TRBD1	CASRTDRGSATGELFF	TGTGCCAGCCGAACGGACAGGGGGTCGGCCACCGGGGAGCTGTTTTTT
TRBV7-8	TRBJ2-7	NA	TRBD1	CASSKSGQGPYEQYF	TGTGCCAGCAGTAAGTCAGGACAGGGCCCCTACGAGCAGTACTTC
TRBV29-1	TRBJ2-7	NA	TRBD1	CSARQGSYEQYF	TGCAGCGCCAGACAGGGCTCCTACGAGCAGTACTTC
TRBV7-2	TRBJ2-7	NA	TRBD2	CASNPSGGRGEQYF	TGTGCCAGCAACCCTAGCGGGGGACGGGGGGAGCAGTACTTC
TRBV28	TRBJ1-2	NA	NA	CASSTPNYGYTF	TGTGCCAGCAGTACACCGAACTATGGCTACACCTTC
TRBV30	TRBJ2-1	NA	NA	CACQGGTGLYNEQFF	TGTGCCTGTCAGGGAGGGACAGGCCTCTACAATGAGCAGTTCTTC
TRBV4-1	TRBJ2-3	NA	TRBD2	CASSQVSGLAGTDTQYF	TGCGCCAGCAGCCAAGTAAGTGGACTAGCGGGCACAGATACGCAGTATTTT
TRBV7-8	TRBJ2-2	NA	TRBD2	CASSFSLLAGRYTGELFF	TGTGCCAGCAGCTTTAGCCTACTAGCGGGACGATACACCGGGGAGCTGTTTTTT
TRBV7-8	TRBJ1-4	NA	TRBD1	CASSLTTGGFEKLFF	TGTGCCAGCAGCTTAACGACAGGGGGCTTTGAAAAACTGTTTTTT
TRBV28	TRBJ1-3	NA	TRBD1	CASSLRDSPRGRLGNTIYF	TGTGCCAGCAGCCTTCGGGACAGCCCAAGGGGCCGCCTTGGAAACACCATATATTTT
TRBV29-1	TRBJ1-1	NA	NA	CSAWSQRAINTEAFF	TGCAGCGCTTGGAGCCAGCGCGCGATAAACACTGAAGCTTTCTTT
TRBV15	TRBJ2-3	NA	NA	CATSRGRGPSTDTQYF	TGTGCCACCAGCAGAGGGCGCGGGCCTAGCACAGATACGCAGTATTTT
TRBV7-2	TRBJ2-1	NA	TRBD1	CASSPRQGPRFSSYNEQFF	TGTGCCAGCAGCCCCCGACAGGGTCCACGATTCAGCTCCTACAATGAGCAGTTCTTC
TRBV11-1	TRBJ2-5	NA	TRBD1	CASSSPLSGQGEETQYF	TGTGCCAGCAGCTCACCTCTTTCAGGACAGGGAGAAGAGACCCAGTACTTC
TRBV27	TRBJ2-5	NA	NA	CASSRIIKSGHSGETQYF	TGTGCCAGCAGCCGTATTATAAAATCGGGACATAGTGGGGAGACCCAGTACTTC
TRBV30	TRBJ2-7	NA	NA	CAGQRGYEQYF	TGTGCCGGTCAGAGAGGCTACGAGCAGTACTTC
TRBV18	TRBJ2-7	once	TRBD1	CASSLTGMVYEQYF	TGTGCCAGCTCACTGACAGGGATGGTATACGAGCAGTACTTC
TRBV4-1	TRBJ1-1	NA	NA	CASSQDSRGNTEAFF	TGCGCCAGCAGCCAAGATTCCCGGGGAAACACTGAAGCTTTCTTT
TRBV7-8	TRBJ2-7	NA	TRBD1	CASSWIRIGTVFYEQYF	TGTGCCAGCAGCTGGATACGAATTGGGACAGTCTTCTACGAGCAGTACTTC
TRBV20-1	TRBJ1-1	NA	NA	CGGQLNTEAFF	TGCGGCGGACAGTTGAACACTGAAGCTTTCTTT
TRBV5-1	TRBJ1-1	NA	TRBD1	CASSRETGRNTEAFF	TGCGCCAGCAGCCGAGAGACAGGGAGGAACACTGAAGCTTTCTTT
TRBV4-3	TRBJ2-7	NA	NA	CASSQGSTAAYEQYF	TGCGCCAGCAGCCAAGGATCCACCGCGGCCTACGAGCAGTACTTC
TRBV5-4	TRBJ2-5	NA	TRBD2	CASSLDPAGGLMETQYF	TGTGCCAGCAGCTTGGACCCAGCGGGGGGCCTCATGGAGACCCAGTACTTC
TRBV27	TRBJ2-7	NA	TRBD1	CASIPTGQGYEQYF	TGTGCCAGCATCCCAACGGGACAGGGCTACGAGCAGTACTTC
TRBV6-5	TRBJ1-4	NA	TRBD1	CATALGQVNEKLFF	TGTGCCACCGCCCTGGGACAGGTTAATGAAAAACTGTTTTTT